This TCR beta chain was sequenced during a study of blood T cell repertoires in COVID-19. Across the study: COVID-19 samples collected from the United States, Italy and Spain covered acute and convalescent phases. PBMCs, B-cell-depleted T cells, or T cells provided the cDNA or gDNA that made up the material.

Authors' data handling: How many nucleated cells were present was estimated from reference gene primer amplification. The assay was immunoSEQ multiplex PCR, and TCRdb's table has in-frame clones only and misses some. V and J calls plus clone size are reproduced from that table; the DNA served to infer D and trimming. The data contain about 160,000 clones, approximately 79% of them singletons. Germline V gene sequence: CDR1 SGHRS, CDR2 YFSETQ. The V gene lost 5 bases and the J gene lost 7 bases, with 21 bases spanning the gap. The CDR3 is 16 amino acids. Sequenced sample: peripheral blood. This receptor was obtained from a woman of 80 years or more with acute or convalescent COVID-19. The chain carries TRBV5-1 and TRBJ1-4, with a tentative D call TRBD1 (5 bases). CDR3 nucleotides: TGCGCCAGCAGAGCTGACTCCGGGACTACCCCTGAAAAACTGTTTTTT. Translating gives CASRADSGTTPEKLFF.